These T cell receptor beta chains were read from a single sample in a study of shared clonotypes between healthy human individuals. The assay was immunoSEQ multiplex PCR, and TCRdb's table has in-frame clones only and misses some. The sample has a few hundred thousand clones; under 80% are singletons. The sample was memory CD4+ T cells sorted from blood. The receptor source for this set is a young man in good health. Each CDR3 is given with its conserved first and last residue. Fields, in order: V gene, clone size, J gene, CDR3 length, D gene, CDR3 DNA, CDR3 protein. D genes are given only for firm matches. The size of a clone is reported for some rows only, either as once, few or many, or as a class for expanded clones.

V gene: TRBV29-1
clone size: .
J gene: TRBJ2-1
CDR3 length: 14
D gene: TRBD1
CDR3 DNA: TGCAGCGTTGAGGGAGGACAGGGGGCAAATGAGCAGTTCTTC
CDR3 protein: CSVEGGQGANEQFF

V gene: TRBV5-1
clone size: .
J gene: TRBJ1-2
CDR3 length: 13
D gene: .
CDR3 DNA: TGCGCCAGCAGCTTGGCTGGCGACTATGGCTACACCTTC
CDR3 protein: CASSLAGDYGYTF

V gene: TRBV5-4
clone size: .
J gene: TRBJ1-2
CDR3 length: 15
D gene: .
CDR3 DNA: TGTGCCAGCAGCGTCGGGGGTCTCCAAGCGTTTGGCTACACCTTC
CDR3 protein: CASSVGGLQAFGYTF

V gene: TRBV7-9
clone size: .
J gene: TRBJ1-1
CDR3 length: 13
D gene: .
CDR3 DNA: TGTGCCAGCAGCTCGACAGTGAACACTGAAGCTTTCTTT
CDR3 protein: CASSSTVNTEAFF

V gene: TRBV19
clone size: .
J gene: TRBJ2-1
CDR3 length: 15
D gene: TRBD2
CDR3 DNA: TGTGCCAGTAGTACAGGGACTAGCGGGAGGAATGAGCAGTTCTTC
CDR3 protein: CASSTGTSGRNEQFF

V gene: TRBV7-2
clone size: .
J gene: TRBJ2-1
CDR3 length: 15
D gene: TRBD1
CDR3 DNA: TGTGCCAGCAGCTTGGGACAGGGGGTCTACAATGAGCAGTTCTTC
CDR3 protein: CASSLGQGVYNEQFF

V gene: TRBV28
clone size: .
J gene: TRBJ1-5
CDR3 length: 15
D gene: TRBD1
CDR3 DNA: TGTGCCAGCACCCCGGACAGGAGGCCTAATCAGCCCCAGCATTTT
CDR3 protein: CASTPDRRPNQPQHF

V gene: TRBV7-3
clone size: .
J gene: TRBJ2-3
CDR3 length: 14
D gene: .
CDR3 DNA: TGTGCCAGCAGCACATCTGGAGGCACAGATACGCAGTATTTT
CDR3 protein: CASSTSGGTDTQYF

V gene: TRBV5-1
clone size: .
J gene: TRBJ2-7
CDR3 length: 14
D gene: .
CDR3 DNA: TGCGCCAGCAGCTTGGCGGGTACAGGGCCCGAGCAGTACTTC
CDR3 protein: CASSLAGTGPEQYF

V gene: TRBV2
clone size: .
J gene: TRBJ1-1
CDR3 length: 12
D gene: .
CDR3 DNA: TGTGCCAGCAGGCAGGGGTTTGATGAAGCTTTCTTT
CDR3 protein: CASRQGFDEAFF

V gene: TRBV29-1
clone size: .
J gene: TRBJ2-1
CDR3 length: 14
D gene: TRBD1
CDR3 DNA: TGCAGCGCCTTGACAGGGAGTGGTTACAATGAGCAGTTCTTC
CDR3 protein: CSALTGSGYNEQFF

V gene: TRBV19
clone size: .
J gene: TRBJ2-7
CDR3 length: 14
D gene: .
CDR3 DNA: TGTGCCAGTAGTACCACTTCGGGACCCTACGAGCAGTACTTC
CDR3 protein: CASSTTSGPYEQYF

V gene: TRBV6-1
clone size: .
J gene: TRBJ2-3
CDR3 length: 15
D gene: .
CDR3 DNA: TGTGCCAGCAGTGATAAGGGACGCTCGACAGATACGCAGTATTTT
CDR3 protein: CASSDKGRSTDTQYF

V gene: TRBV10-3
clone size: few
J gene: TRBJ1-5
CDR3 length: 13
D gene: .
CDR3 DNA: TGTGCCATCGCGGCAGCGAAAAATCAGCCCCAGCATTTT
CDR3 protein: CAIAAAKNQPQHF

V gene: TRBV19
clone size: few
J gene: TRBJ1-4
CDR3 length: 13
D gene: .
CDR3 DNA: TGTGCCAGTAGAGGACAGTCGGGGGAAAAACTGTTTTTT
CDR3 protein: CASRGQSGEKLFF

V gene: TRBV7-9
clone size: .
J gene: TRBJ2-7
CDR3 length: 11
D gene: .
CDR3 DNA: TGTGCCAGCAGGGGACAAGTCGAGCAGTACTTC
CDR3 protein: CASRGQVEQYF

V gene: TRBV27
clone size: .
J gene: TRBJ2-7
CDR3 length: 13
D gene: TRBD2
CDR3 DNA: TGTGCCAGCAGTCCGCGGGGGGCCTACGAGCAGTACTTC
CDR3 protein: CASSPRGAYEQYF

V gene: TRBV29-1
clone size: few
J gene: TRBJ1-2
CDR3 length: 12
D gene: .
CDR3 DNA: TGCAGCGTTGATTCCGGGACTTATGGCTACACCTTC
CDR3 protein: CSVDSGTYGYTF

V gene: TRBV4-2
clone size: .
J gene: TRBJ2-5
CDR3 length: 17
D gene: .
CDR3 DNA: TGTGCCAGCAGCCAAAGACCTGGCGCGGAGGGGGGGGAGACCCAGTACTTC
CDR3 protein: CASSQRPGAEGGETQYF

V gene: TRBV5-4
clone size: .
J gene: TRBJ1-3
CDR3 length: 14
D gene: .
CDR3 DNA: TGTGCCAGCAGCAGAACAGGGACTGGAAACACCATATATTTT
CDR3 protein: CASSRTGTGNTIYF

V gene: TRBV7-3
clone size: .
J gene: TRBJ2-1
CDR3 length: 15
D gene: TRBD2
CDR3 DNA: TGTGCCAGCAGCCATAGCGGGAGGGCCCCCAATGAGCAGTTCTTC
CDR3 protein: CASSHSGRAPNEQFF

V gene: TRBV25-1
clone size: .
J gene: TRBJ2-7
CDR3 length: 11
D gene: .
CDR3 DNA: TGTGCCAGCAGAAGAAGCTACGAGCAGTACTTC
CDR3 protein: CASRRSYEQYF

V gene: TRBV19
clone size: .
J gene: TRBJ2-2
CDR3 length: 14
D gene: .
CDR3 DNA: TGTGCCAGTACCAAACGCCTAAACACCGGGGAGCTGTTTTTT
CDR3 protein: CASTKRLNTGELFF

V gene: TRBV5-1
clone size: .
J gene: TRBJ2-5
CDR3 length: 15
D gene: .
CDR3 DNA: TGCGCCAGCAGTCGCATACGGGGAAGGGAGGAGACCCAGTACTTC
CDR3 protein: CASSRIRGREETQYF

V gene: TRBV11-3
clone size: .
J gene: TRBJ2-1
CDR3 length: 15
D gene: TRBD2
CDR3 DNA: TGTGCCAGCAGCCCTAGCGGGAATTCCTACAATGAGCAGTTCTTC
CDR3 protein: CASSPSGNSYNEQFF

V gene: TRBV11-1
clone size: .
J gene: TRBJ1-5
CDR3 length: 13
D gene: .
CDR3 DNA: TGTGCCAGCAGTACTACCGAGGGCCAGCCCCAGCATTTT
CDR3 protein: CASSTTEGQPQHF

V gene: TRBV28
clone size: .
J gene: TRBJ2-7
CDR3 length: 14
D gene: TRBD2
CDR3 DNA: TGTGCCAGCACCCCTAGCGGGAAGGGGGGAAAAAAGTACTTC
CDR3 protein: CASTPSGKGGKKYF

V gene: TRBV19
clone size: .
J gene: TRBJ2-3
CDR3 length: 18
D gene: TRBD1
CDR3 DNA: TGTGCCAGTAGTATAGATCTAAGACAGGGTAACGGAGCAAATACGCAGTATTTT
CDR3 protein: CASSIDLRQGNGANTQYF

V gene: TRBV5-1
clone size: once
J gene: TRBJ2-3
CDR3 length: 13
D gene: TRBD2
CDR3 DNA: TGCGCCAGCAGTCGGGAGGATAGGGATACGCAGTATTTT
CDR3 protein: CASSREDRDTQYF

V gene: TRBV10-3
clone size: .
J gene: TRBJ2-4
CDR3 length: 14
D gene: .
CDR3 DNA: TGTGCCATCAGTGAACGGGGGGCGCATCACATTCAGTACTTC
CDR3 protein: CAISERGAHHIQYF

V gene: TRBV5-5
clone size: .
J gene: TRBJ2-7
CDR3 length: 13
D gene: .
CDR3 DNA: TGTGCCAGCAGCTTAGAGGTTGTAAACGAGCAGTACTTC
CDR3 protein: CASSLEVVNEQYF

V gene: TRBV9
clone size: .
J gene: TRBJ2-1
CDR3 length: 13
D gene: .
CDR3 DNA: TGTGCCAGCAGCGTCTCTTACTACAATGAGCAGTTCTTC
CDR3 protein: CASSVSYYNEQFF

V gene: TRBV6-1
clone size: many
J gene: TRBJ1-5
CDR3 length: 13
D gene: TRBD1
CDR3 DNA: TGTGCCAGTCAGGGACAGGGAGGGCAGCCCCAGCATTTT
CDR3 protein: CASQGQGGQPQHF

V gene: TRBV18
clone size: once
J gene: TRBJ2-1
CDR3 length: 13
D gene: .
CDR3 DNA: TGTGCCAGCTCACCCCAGCGAAACAATGAGCAGTTCTTC
CDR3 protein: CASSPQRNNEQFF

V gene: TRBV9
clone size: many
J gene: TRBJ2-3
CDR3 length: 15
D gene: .
CDR3 DNA: TGTGCCAGCAGCGTCGGGACCCACCCTACAGATACGCAGTATTTT
CDR3 protein: CASSVGTHPTDTQYF

V gene: TRBV5-6
clone size: .
J gene: TRBJ2-1
CDR3 length: 12
D gene: .
CDR3 DNA: TGTGCCAGCAGCTCTCCTGCGAAGGAGCAGTTCTTC
CDR3 protein: CASSSPAKEQFF

V gene: TRBV19
clone size: few
J gene: TRBJ1-1
CDR3 length: 14
D gene: TRBD1
CDR3 DNA: TGTGCCAGTAGTACCCCCCCAGACAGGGGGAAAGCTTTCTTT
CDR3 protein: CASSTPPDRGKAFF

V gene: TRBV20-1
clone size: .
J gene: TRBJ2-5
CDR3 length: 11
D gene: .
CDR3 DNA: TGCAGTGCTAGACGCCAAGAGACCCAGTACTTC
CDR3 protein: CSARRQETQYF

V gene: TRBV19
clone size: .
J gene: TRBJ1-5
CDR3 length: 16
D gene: .
CDR3 DNA: TGTGCCAGTAGTATCCTACAGGCGAACCTTTATCAGCCCCAGCATTTT
CDR3 protein: CASSILQANLYQPQHF

V gene: TRBV10-3
clone size: .
J gene: TRBJ1-1
CDR3 length: 14
D gene: .
CDR3 DNA: TGTGCCATCAAGACCGACGGGGGAGGAACTGAAGCTTTCTTT
CDR3 protein: CAIKTDGGGTEAFF

V gene: TRBV5-1
clone size: .
J gene: TRBJ2-7
CDR3 length: 14
D gene: .
CDR3 DNA: TGCGCCAGCAGCTTGGACAGGCGACGGGACGAGCAGTACTTC
CDR3 protein: CASSLDRRRDEQYF

V gene: TRBV18
clone size: .
J gene: TRBJ1-2
CDR3 length: 17
D gene: TRBD1
CDR3 DNA: TGTGCCAGCTCACTACCCGGGAAGACAGGGCCAGTAGAGGGCTACACCTTC
CDR3 protein: CASSLPGKTGPVEGYTF

V gene: TRBV30
clone size: .
J gene: TRBJ1-2
CDR3 length: 13
D gene: TRBD1
CDR3 DNA: TGTGCCTGGAGTTCCCAGACAGGGAATGGCTACACCTTC
CDR3 protein: CAWSSQTGNGYTF

V gene: TRBV5-1
clone size: .
J gene: TRBJ2-1
CDR3 length: 14
D gene: TRBD2
CDR3 DNA: TGCGCCAGCAGCTTGGGCTTAGCGGGAGATGAGCAGTTCTTC
CDR3 protein: CASSLGLAGDEQFF

V gene: TRBV18
clone size: .
J gene: TRBJ2-7
CDR3 length: 12
D gene: .
CDR3 DNA: TGTGCCTCCAGGGGACTCTCCTACGAGCAGTACTTC
CDR3 protein: CASRGLSYEQYF

V gene: TRBV7-9
clone size: few
J gene: TRBJ2-3
CDR3 length: 16
D gene: TRBD1
CDR3 DNA: TGTGCCAGCAGCTATACCGCAGGGGGCGCGACAGATACGCAGTATTTT
CDR3 protein: CASSYTAGGATDTQYF

V gene: TRBV30
clone size: .
J gene: TRBJ2-3
CDR3 length: 14
D gene: .
CDR3 DNA: TGTGCCTGGATAGACGGACCTAGCACAGATACGCAGTATTTT
CDR3 protein: CAWIDGPSTDTQYF

V gene: TRBV5-4
clone size: .
J gene: TRBJ2-1
CDR3 length: 16
D gene: TRBD1
CDR3 DNA: TGTGCCAGCAGCGTCAACCGGGACAGGGACGGGAATGAGCAGTTCTTC
CDR3 protein: CASSVNRDRDGNEQFF

V gene: TRBV5-1
clone size: .
J gene: TRBJ2-5
CDR3 length: 19
D gene: .
CDR3 DNA: TGCGCCAGCAGCTTGCCCCTCCGGGGGCTAGGGGGGGGACAGGAGACCCAGTACTTC
CDR3 protein: CASSLPLRGLGGGQETQYF

V gene: TRBV30
clone size: .
J gene: TRBJ2-1
CDR3 length: 15
D gene: TRBD2
CDR3 DNA: TGTGCCTGGGTTAGCGGGAGGGCGGGCGGCAATGAGCAGTTCTTC
CDR3 protein: CAWVSGRAGGNEQFF

V gene: TRBV7-9
clone size: .
J gene: TRBJ2-2
CDR3 length: 12
D gene: .
CDR3 DNA: TGTGCCAGCAGCATAAACACCGGGGAGCTGTTTTTT
CDR3 protein: CASSINTGELFF

V gene: TRBV19
clone size: once
J gene: TRBJ1-5
CDR3 length: 15
D gene: .
CDR3 DNA: TGTGCCAGTAGTATAGTGTCCGAGAGCAATCAGCCCCAGCATTTT
CDR3 protein: CASSIVSESNQPQHF

V gene: TRBV7-4
clone size: .
J gene: TRBJ1-1
CDR3 length: 13
D gene: .
CDR3 DNA: TGTGCCACAAGGACAGAGCAGAACACTGAAGCTTTCTTT
CDR3 protein: CATRTEQNTEAFF

V gene: TRBV6-1
clone size: many
J gene: TRBJ2-7
CDR3 length: 12
D gene: .
CDR3 DNA: TGTGCCAGCAGTGCAAGATACTACGAGCAGTACTTC
CDR3 protein: CASSARYYEQYF

V gene: TRBV2
clone size: few
J gene: TRBJ2-5
CDR3 length: 15
D gene: .
CDR3 DNA: TGTGCCAGCAGTGAAGCTTTGGGGACTGAGAGAACCCAGTACTTC
CDR3 protein: CASSEALGTERTQYF

V gene: TRBV29-1
clone size: .
J gene: TRBJ2-7
CDR3 length: 12
D gene: .
CDR3 DNA: TGCAGCGTTGGGGGGCGGGCTAACGAGCAGTACTTC
CDR3 protein: CSVGGRANEQYF

V gene: TRBV5-6
clone size: .
J gene: TRBJ2-7
CDR3 length: 19
D gene: TRBD2
CDR3 DNA: TGTGCCAGCACGGGACATCGTAAAGGGACTAGCGGGAGGACCTACGAGCAGTACTTC
CDR3 protein: CASTGHRKGTSGRTYEQYF

V gene: TRBV9
clone size: .
J gene: TRBJ2-1
CDR3 length: 13
D gene: TRBD2
CDR3 DNA: TGTGCCAGCAGCGTCGGACTAGTGACTGAGCAGTTCTTC
CDR3 protein: CASSVGLVTEQFF

V gene: TRBV7-8
clone size: few
J gene: TRBJ2-7
CDR3 length: 16
D gene: TRBD1
CDR3 DNA: TGTGCCAGCAGCTTCAGGGACAGGGGAAGCTCCTACGAGCAGTACTTC
CDR3 protein: CASSFRDRGSSYEQYF

V gene: TRBV5-4
clone size: .
J gene: TRBJ1-3
CDR3 length: 15
D gene: .
CDR3 DNA: TGTGCCAGCAGCTTGTATGGGGGTTCTGGAAACACCATATATTTT
CDR3 protein: CASSLYGGSGNTIYF